This is a list of T cell receptor beta chains from one sample in a study of T cells in localized non-small cell lung cancer. TCRdb's table, derived via immunoSEQ multiplex PCR, lists solely in-frame clones and lacks some. The sample shows roughly 2,900 clones, about 29% of them seen only once. The material sequenced was lung tumor tissue, taken before any cancer treatment. All receptors come from a woman aged 35-70 years with stage I squamous cell lung carcinoma. The CDR3 runs from the conserved cysteine through the conserved F or W. A D gene is named only where the DNA matches it firmly. Clone size appears in some rows only: once, few, many, or a class for an expanded clone.

TRBD1 | TRBJ2-7 | NA | TRBV11-3 | TGTGCCAGCAGTTGGGGGGACAGGGCATCCTACGAGCAGTACTTC | CASSWGDRASYEQYF
NA | TRBJ2-7 | NA | TRBV28 | TGTGCCAGCAGTTTGGGCCGGGCTCACGAGCAGTACTTC | CASSLGRAHEQYF
NA | TRBJ2-3 | few | TRBV6-8 | TGTGCCAGCAGTTACGGGCAGGGACGCACAGATACGCAGTATTTT | CASSYGQGRTDTQYF
TRBD1 | TRBJ1-1 | few | TRBV14 | TGTGCCAGCAGCAAAACAGGGGCGACTGAAGCTTTCTTT | CASSKTGATEAFF
NA | TRBJ1-3 | NA | TRBV6-8 | TGTGCCAGCACCTCCGGGGGGAAAGGAAACACCATATATTTT | CASTSGGKGNTIYF
TRBD2 | TRBJ2-2 | few | TRBV7-2 | TGTGCCAGCAGCTTAAGGGGCCGGACTAGTCACACCGGGGAGCTGTTTTTT | CASSLRGRTSHTGELFF
NA | TRBJ1-1 | NA | TRBV18 | TGTGCCAGCTCACCAAGGGCAGGGCCGAACACTGAAGCTTTCTTT | CASSPRAGPNTEAFF
NA | TRBJ2-2 | NA | TRBV5-1 | TGCGCCAGCGGCACTAGTCAAGTCCCCGGGGAGCTGTTTTTT | CASGTSQVPGELFF
NA | TRBJ2-2 | few | TRBV6-8 | TGTGCCATCAGGCGGGGAGGGGGACCCACCGGGGAGCTGTTTTTT | CAIRRGGGPTGELFF
NA | TRBJ1-1 | NA | TRBV5-1 | TGCGCCAGCAGCTCCACGTTAAAGAACACTGAAGCTTTCTTT | CASSSTLKNTEAFF
NA | TRBJ2-5 | NA | TRBV5-1 | TGCGCCAGCAGCTTGCTTCCGGTCCAAGAGACCCAGTACTTC | CASSLLPVQETQYF
NA | TRBJ2-2 | NA | TRBV19 | TGTGCCACCCGCCCTCAGGACAGAAACACCGGGGAGCTGTTTTTT | CATRPQDRNTGELFF
NA | TRBJ2-1 | NA | TRBV10-2 | TGCGCCAGCAGTGAAGGGGGTAATGAGCAGTTCTTC | CASSEGGNEQFF
NA | TRBJ1-1 | NA | TRBV19 | TGTGCCAGTATTGACACCAGGAACACTGAAGCTTTCTTT | CASIDTRNTEAFF
TRBD2 | TRBJ2-1 | NA | TRBV25-1 | TGTGCCAGCAGCGGACCGGGACTAGCCGCCGATGAGCAGTTCTTC | CASSGPGLAADEQFF
NA | TRBJ2-7 | few | TRBV10-2 | TGCGCCAGCAGTGATTACCGCGGGGATAGCTACGAGCAGTACTTC | CASSDYRGDSYEQYF
TRBD2 | TRBJ2-3 | NA | TRBV6-8 | TGTGCCAGCAGTTACAGAGCGGGGGTCACAGATACGCAGTATTTT | CASSYRAGVTDTQYF
NA | TRBJ2-6 | NA | TRBV6-8 | TGTGCCAGCAGCCAAGAGCCCTCTGGGGCCAACGTCCTGACTTTC | CASSQEPSGANVLTF
TRBD1 | TRBJ1-2 | NA | TRBV30 | TGTGCCTGGAGTCCCCCCGACAGGGTCGGTGGCTACACCTTC | CAWSPPDRVGGYTF
NA | TRBJ1-2 | few | TRBV6-8 | TGTGCCAGCAGTTACTCGATTGGCGGAGTTTATGGCTACACCTTC | CASSYSIGGVYGYTF
NA | TRBJ1-2 | few | TRBV11-3 | TGTGCCAGCAGCTTTAGCGGGACTTTTTATGGCTACACCTTC | CASSFSGTFYGYTF
NA | TRBJ1-4 | few | TRBV12-2 | TGTGCAAGTCGCTTAGCCCCGGGGGCAACTAATGAAAAACTGTTTTTT | CASRLAPGATNEKLFF
TRBD2 | TRBJ2-5 | NA | TRBV29-1 | TGCAGTGGGACGGGGGGAGTTGAGACCCAGTACTTC | CSGTGGVETQYF